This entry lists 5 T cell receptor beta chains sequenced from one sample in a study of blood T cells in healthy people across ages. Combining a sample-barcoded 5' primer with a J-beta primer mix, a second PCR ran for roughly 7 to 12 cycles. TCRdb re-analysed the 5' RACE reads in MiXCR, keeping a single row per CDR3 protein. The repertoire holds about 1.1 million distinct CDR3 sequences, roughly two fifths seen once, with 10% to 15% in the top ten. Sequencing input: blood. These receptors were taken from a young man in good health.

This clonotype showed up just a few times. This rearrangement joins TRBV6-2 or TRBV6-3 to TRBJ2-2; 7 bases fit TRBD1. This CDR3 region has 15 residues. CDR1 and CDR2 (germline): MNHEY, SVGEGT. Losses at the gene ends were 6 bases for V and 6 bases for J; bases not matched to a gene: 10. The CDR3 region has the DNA TGTGCCAGCAGCCCCGACAGGGTATTTGCCGGGGAGCTGTTTTTT. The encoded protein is CASSPDRVFAGELFF.

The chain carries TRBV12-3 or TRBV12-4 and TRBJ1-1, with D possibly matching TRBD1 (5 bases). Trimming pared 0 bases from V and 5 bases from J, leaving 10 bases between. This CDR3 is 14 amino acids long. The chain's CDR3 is CASSLAAGRTEAFF. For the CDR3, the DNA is TGTGCCAGCAGTTTAGCCGCAGGGAGAACTGAAGCTTTCTTT.

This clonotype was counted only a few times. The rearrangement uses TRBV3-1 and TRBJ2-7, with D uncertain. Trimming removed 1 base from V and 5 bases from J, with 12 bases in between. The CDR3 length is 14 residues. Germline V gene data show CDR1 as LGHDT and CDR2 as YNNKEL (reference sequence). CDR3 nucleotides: TGTGCCAGCAGCCAAGTAAGTGTTAGCCACGAGCAGTACTTC. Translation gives CASSQVSVSHEQYF.

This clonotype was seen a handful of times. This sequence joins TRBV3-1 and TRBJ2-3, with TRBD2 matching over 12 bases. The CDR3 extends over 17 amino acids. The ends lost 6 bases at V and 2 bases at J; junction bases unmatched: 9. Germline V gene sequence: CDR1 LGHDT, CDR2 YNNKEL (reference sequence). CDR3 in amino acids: CASSPSGLAGYTDTQYF. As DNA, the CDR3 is TGTGCCAGCAGTCCTTCGGGACTAGCGGGCTACACAGATACGCAGTATTTT.

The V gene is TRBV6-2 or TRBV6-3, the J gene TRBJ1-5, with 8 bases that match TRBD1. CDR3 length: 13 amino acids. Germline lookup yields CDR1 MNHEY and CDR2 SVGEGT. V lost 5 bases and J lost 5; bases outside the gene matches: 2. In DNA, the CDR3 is TGTGCCAGCAGTCAGGGGGCGGATCAGCCCCAGCATTTT. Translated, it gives CASSQGADQPQHF.